This TCR beta chain was identified in a study of cytomegalovirus exposure and HLA in healthy donors. Study-wide results and limits: One cluster of highly shared sequence variants probably arose as a sequencing artifact. 16,951 TCR beta sequences were associated with HLA alleles at 0.05 false discovery rate in a later analysis. An analysis was carried out later, and it reportedly showed fewer N-insertions in an Asian-associated ancestry cluster than the 666-donor mean.

Concerning this clone: Its cognate antigen is unknown.

Germline CDR1 reads LGHNA; CDR2 reads YNFKEQ. V lost 4 bases and J 1 base, leaving 14 bases between the germline ends. This CDR3 comprises 15 residues. Everyone who donated was a healthy bone marrow donor. The PCR made use of 60 Vbeta and 13 Jbeta primers. Sequencing was performed with immunoSEQ multiplex PCR; in TCRdb, only in-frame clones are kept and a portion is missing. The sample lists around 140,000 clones, 70% to 90% occurring once. This chain joins TRBV4-2 and TRBJ2-7; possible D gene TRBD1, 5 bases. The sample taken for sequencing was PBMCs. This TCR was recovered from a man aged 45-65 years in good health and CMV-seronegative. This chain's CDR3 is CASSLEGVQSYEQYF. The CDR3 DNA sequence: TGTGCCAGCAGCCTCGAAGGGGTCCAATCCTACGAGCAGTACTTC.